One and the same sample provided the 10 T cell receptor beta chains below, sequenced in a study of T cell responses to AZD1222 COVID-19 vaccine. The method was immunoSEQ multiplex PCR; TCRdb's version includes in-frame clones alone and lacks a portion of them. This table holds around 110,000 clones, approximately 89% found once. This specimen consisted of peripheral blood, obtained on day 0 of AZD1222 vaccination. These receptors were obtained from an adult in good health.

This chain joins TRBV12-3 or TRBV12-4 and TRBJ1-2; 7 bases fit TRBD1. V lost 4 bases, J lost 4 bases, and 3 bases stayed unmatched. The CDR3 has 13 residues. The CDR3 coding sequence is TGTGCCAGCAGTTACAGGGGCCCCTATGGCTACACCTTC. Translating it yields CASSYRGPYGYTF.

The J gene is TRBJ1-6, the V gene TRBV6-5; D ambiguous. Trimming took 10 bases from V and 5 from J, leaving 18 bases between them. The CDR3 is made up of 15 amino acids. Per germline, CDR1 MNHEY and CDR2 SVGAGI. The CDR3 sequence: CATRVIGFNNSPLHF. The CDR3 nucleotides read TGTGCCACCCGAGTTATAGGTTTTAATAATTCACCCCTCCACTTT.

The CDR3 here is CASSTYSSDRYNHQPQHF. The CDR3 DNA reads as TGTGCCAGTAGTACCTATTCTTCGGACAGGTATAACCATCAGCCCCAGCATTTT. The chain is built from TRBV19 and TRBJ1-5, with TRBD1 matching over 7 bases. Trimming removed 4 bases from V and 5 bases from J; junction bases left unmatched: 17. This CDR3 comprises 18 residues. The V gene's germline CDR1 is LNHDA and CDR2 SQIVND (reference sequence).

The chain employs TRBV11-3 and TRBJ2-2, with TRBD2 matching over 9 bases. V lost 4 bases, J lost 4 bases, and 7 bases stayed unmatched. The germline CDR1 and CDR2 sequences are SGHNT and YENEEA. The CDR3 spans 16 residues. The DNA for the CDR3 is TGTGCCAGCAGCTCGGCGGGGGGGCCCTTCACCGGGGAGCTGTTTTTT. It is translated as CASSSAGGPFTGELFF.

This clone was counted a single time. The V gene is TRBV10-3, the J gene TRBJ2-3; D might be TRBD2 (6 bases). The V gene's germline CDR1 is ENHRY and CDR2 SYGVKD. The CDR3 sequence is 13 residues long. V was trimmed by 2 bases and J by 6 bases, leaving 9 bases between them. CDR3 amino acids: CAISETSPDTQYF. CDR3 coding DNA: TGTGCCATCAGTGAGACTAGCCCGGATACGCAGTATTTT.

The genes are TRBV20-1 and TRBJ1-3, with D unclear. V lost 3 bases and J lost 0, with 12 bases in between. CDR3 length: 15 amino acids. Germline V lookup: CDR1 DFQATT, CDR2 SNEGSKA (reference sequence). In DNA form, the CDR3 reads TGCAGTGCTAGTCTGGACGGACGCTCTGGAAACACCATATATTTT. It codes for CSASLDGRSGNTIYF.

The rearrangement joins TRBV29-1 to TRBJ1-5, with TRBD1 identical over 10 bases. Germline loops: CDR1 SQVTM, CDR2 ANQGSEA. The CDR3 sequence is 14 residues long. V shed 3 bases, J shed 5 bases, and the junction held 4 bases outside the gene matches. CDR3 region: CSVESGTGDQPQHF. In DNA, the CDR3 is TGCAGCGTTGAGTCCGGGACAGGGGATCAGCCCCAGCATTTT.

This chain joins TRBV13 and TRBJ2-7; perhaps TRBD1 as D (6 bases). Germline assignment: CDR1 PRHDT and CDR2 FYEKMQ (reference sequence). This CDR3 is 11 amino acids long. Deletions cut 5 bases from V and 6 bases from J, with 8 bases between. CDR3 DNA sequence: TGTGCCAGCAGCGGGACATCCGAGCAGTACTTC. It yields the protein CASSGTSEQYF. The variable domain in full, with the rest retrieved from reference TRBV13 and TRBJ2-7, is AAGVIQSPRHLIKEKRETATLKCYPIPRHDTVYWYQQGPGQDPQFLISFYEKMQSDKGSIPDRFSAQQFSDYHSELNMSSLELGDSALYFCASSGTSEQYFGPGTRLTVT.

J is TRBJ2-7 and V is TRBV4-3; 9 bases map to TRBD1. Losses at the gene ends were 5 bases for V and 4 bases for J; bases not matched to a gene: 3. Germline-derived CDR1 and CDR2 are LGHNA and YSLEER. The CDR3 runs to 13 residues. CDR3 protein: CASSTGTGYEQYF. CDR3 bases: TGCGCCAGCAGCACTGGGACAGGGTACGAGCAGTACTTC.

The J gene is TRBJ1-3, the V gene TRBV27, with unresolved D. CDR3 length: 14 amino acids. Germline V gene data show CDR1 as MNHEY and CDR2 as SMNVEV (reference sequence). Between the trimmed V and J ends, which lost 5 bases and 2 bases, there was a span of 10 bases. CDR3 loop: CASSRSPTGNTIYF. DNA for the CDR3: TGTGCCAGCAGTCGAAGCCCTACTGGAAACACCATATATTTT.